This record looks at one T cell receptor (beta chain) sequence and its context. Only in-frame clones appear in the TCRdb table, and some are missing; sequencing was by immunoSEQ multiplex PCR. The sample lists 30,000 to 45,000 clones; approximately 91% were seen once. This CDR3 spans 16 amino acids. V lost 1 base and J lost 9; bases outside the gene matches: 10. Germline values: CDR1 SGHTA, CDR2 FQGNSA. These data originate in a study of blood T cell repertoires in COVID-19. Study overall: Acute and convalescent COVID-19 samples came from the United States, Italy and Spain.

J is TRBJ2-1 and V is TRBV7-2, with 9 bases aligning to TRBD2. This sequence was found in a human donor in a cohort sampled during active COVID-19. The specimen was peripheral blood. The DNA of the CDR3 is TGTGCCAGCAGCTTAGTCGCGGGGGGGCCGGAGGGTGAGCAGTTCTTC. Translated, it gives CASSLVAGGPEGEQFF.